These 10 T cell receptor beta chains came from one sample sequenced in a study of control samples from healthy donors and cancer patients. TCRdb keeps only in-frame clones here, not all; method: immunoSEQ multiplex PCR. The sample comprises about 140,000 clones, around 85% of which are singletons, and approximately 8.6% rests with the top ten. The specimen sequenced was blood. These TCRs come from a woman between 25 and 40 years old in good health.

The chain's CDR3 is CASSLGPASGDTQYF. CDR3 nucleotide sequence: TGTGCCAGCAGCTTGGGGCCTGCCTCGGGAGATACGCAGTATTTT. The V gene is TRBV5-6, the J gene TRBJ2-3; no firm D call. The CDR3 extends over 15 amino acids. V was pared by 0 bases and J by 5 bases, with 13 bases between. CDR1 is SGHDT and CDR2 is YYEEEE in the germline V gene.

The J gene is TRBJ2-5, the V gene TRBV7-2, with 8 nucleotides matching TRBD1. The CDR3 runs to 13 residues. Germline V CDR1 and CDR2: SGHTA, FQGNSA. V dropped 8 bases and J dropped 7; count of bases not matched to a gene: 9. This chain's CDR3 is CASRTGGTGTQYF. The CDR3 nucleotides are TGTGCCAGCCGAACAGGGGGTACGGGGACCCAGTACTTC.

The chain carries TRBV20-1 and TRBJ2-1; unclear D gene. Germline V gene lookup returns CDR1 DFQATT and CDR2 SNEGSKA (reference sequence). Trimming removed 8 bases from V and 0 bases from J, with 5 bases in between. CDR3 length: 11 amino acids. CDR3 loop: CSYSSYNEQFF. The CDR3 DNA reads TGCAGTTACAGCTCCTACAATGAGCAGTTCTTC.

This chain links TRBV18 with TRBJ1-2, with unresolved D. Germline V CDR1 and CDR2: KGHSH, LQKENI. The CDR3 is 16 amino acids. V lost 3 bases and J 4 bases, leaving 18 bases between the germline ends. CDR3 bases: TGTGCCAGCTCACCTTCCCCTACACCGTCTGGCTATGGCTACACCTTC. Translating gives CASSPSPTPSGYGYTF.

J is TRBJ1-5 and V is TRBV19, with 8 bases matching TRBD1. The CDR3 consists of 16 residues. V trimming: 8 bases; J trimming: 1 base; junction bases outside the gene matches: 10. The germline gives CDR1 LNHDA, CDR2 SQIVND (reference sequence). This chain's CDR3 is CASVAGGMGSNQPQHF. CDR3 nucleotide sequence: TGTGCCAGTGTTGCAGGGGGCATGGGCAGCAATCAGCCCCAGCATTTT.

J is TRBJ2-1 and V is TRBV9; D is ambiguous. The CDR3 is 16 amino acids. Between the trimmed V and J ends, which lost 3 bases and 0 bases, there was a span of 13 bases. Germline V CDR1 and CDR2: SGDLS, YYNGEE. Written as DNA, the CDR3 is TGTGCCAGCAGCGATTGGGGTACCAGCTCCTACAATGAGCAGTTCTTC. Its protein product is CASSDWGTSSYNEQFF.

The chain carries TRBV7-9 and TRBJ1-1, with D possibly being TRBD1 (6 bases). Germline lookup yields CDR1 SEHNR and CDR2 FQNEAQ (reference sequence). Trimming removed 5 bases at V and 0 bases at J, with 16 bases between. The CDR3 runs to 16 residues. The CDR3 here is CASSLTGKGMNTEAFF. CDR3 bases: TGTGCCAGCAGCCTAACAGGGAAAGGTATGAACACTGAAGCTTTCTTT.

The rearrangement joins TRBV10-3 to TRBJ1-2, with 9 bases matching TRBD1. Germline-derived CDR1 and CDR2 are ENHRY and SYGVKD. This CDR3 contains 15 residues. Trimming at V came to 0 bases and at J to 4 bases, leaving 3 bases not matched to a gene. The DNA for the CDR3 is TGTGCCATCAGTGAGTCTCTGGACAGGGGCTATGGCTACACCTTC. This encodes CAISESLDRGYGYTF.

The chain links TRBV11-2 to TRBJ2-7; 10 positions agree with TRBD1. The CDR3 extends over 16 amino acids. Trimming removed 5 bases from V and 6 bases from J; junction bases left unmatched: 13. Per the germline V gene, CDR1 is SGHAT and CDR2 is FQNNGV. The CDR3 protein is CASSTGPGQGSGEQYF. CDR3 DNA: TGTGCCAGCAGCACCGGCCCGGGACAGGGGAGCGGCGAGCAGTACTTC.

The chain uses TRBV11-2 and TRBJ2-3; TRBD2 might be the D (6 bases). CDR1 SGHAT and CDR2 FQNNGV come from the germline V gene. Trimming pared 1 base from V and 2 bases from J, leaving 13 bases between. The CDR3 covers 16 residues. The CDR3 bases are TGTGCCAGCAGCTTAGGGGGGTGGGAGGACACAGATACGCAGTATTTT. It translates to CASSLGGWEDTDTQYF.